The clone carrying this TCR beta chain was picked up many times. Its antigen is not identified. The read halts 3 residues ahead of the CDR3 end, with the missing end drawn from the germline J gene. These data come from a study of T cell clonality in common variable immunodeficiency. General study findings and limits: CVID subjects shared fewer TCRbeta clones than healthy controls did. Compared with healthy controls, CVID subjects showed increased TCRbeta clonality, mostly in about a third.

Each donor provided about 5 to 9 ml of heparinized whole blood. This CDR3 is built from 18 residues. Germline V gene lookup returns CDR1 MNHEY and CDR2 SMNVEV (reference sequence). Unmatched junction bases numbered 11, after V lost 6 bases and J lost 1 base. CVID and control samples used equivalent genomic DNA input. TCRdb's copy holds only in-frame clones and misses some; the assay was immunoSEQ multiplex PCR. This sample carries 30,000 or so clones, none of them present only once. The sequencing sample was made of peripheral blood mononuclear cells. J is TRBJ2-1 and V is TRBV27; 11 positions match TRBD2. The TCR sequence derives from a person between 18 and 69 years old in good health. CDR3 sequence: CASRESWGLAVSYNEQFF. The sequenced part of the CDR3 DNA is TGTGCCAGCAGGGAATCCTGGGGACTAGCGGTTTCCTACAATGAG.